The rows below give T cell receptor beta chains drawn from one sample of a study of OX40 agonist ivuxolimab in advanced cancers. Libraries were prepared by immunoSEQ multiplex PCR; TCRdb keeps only in-frame clonotypes and omits some of them. Of about 34,000 clones detected, 65% to 90% appear once; the ten largest clones hold around 20%. Sequencing used CD4+ or CD8+ T cells sorted from blood, obtained in a trial of the OX40 agonist ivuxolimab. These receptors came from an adult with an advanced solid tumor such as melanoma, head and neck, liver or kidney cancer. Each CDR3 is given with its conserved first and last residue. The D gene is left open where the match is weak. Rows may omit the clone size; those that give it use once, few, many or a size class.

V: TRBV2
size: NA
D: TRBD1
J: TRBJ1-1
CDR3: CASSPPGQWNTEAFF
DNA: TGTGCCAGCAGCCCCCCGGGACAGTGGAACACTGAAGCTTTCTTT

V: TRBV7-8
size: NA
D: NA
J: TRBJ2-7
CDR3: CASSSLESSYEQYF
DNA: TGTGCCAGCAGCTCCCTGGAAAGCTCCTACGAGCAGTACTTC

V: TRBV5-6
size: once
D: NA
J: TRBJ1-3
CDR3: CASSLVPSPGVAGNTIYF
DNA: TGTGCCAGCAGCTTGGTTCCCTCTCCGGGGGTGGCTGGAAACACCATATATTTT

V: TRBV9
size: NA
D: NA
J: TRBJ2-4
CDR3: CASSLSGTGKNIQYF
DNA: TGTGCCAGCAGCCTCTCCGGCACAGGCAAAAACATTCAGTACTTC

V: TRBV19
size: NA
D: NA
J: TRBJ1-1
CDR3: CASTSTGKNTEAFF
DNA: TGTGCCAGTACCTCGACAGGTAAGAACACTGAAGCTTTCTTT

V: TRBV19
size: once
D: NA
J: TRBJ2-3
CDR3: CASRRDTPTGGNHTDTQYF
DNA: TGTGCCAGTAGGAGGGATACCCCCACGGGCGGGAACCATACAGATACGCAGTATTTT

V: TRBV7-6
size: once
D: NA
J: TRBJ2-1
CDR3: CASSLDPLPGEQFF
DNA: TGTGCCAGCAGCTTAGATCCCCTACCGGGTGAGCAGTTCTTC

V: TRBV28
size: NA
D: NA
J: TRBJ2-2
CDR3: CASSLRASGELFF
DNA: TGTGCCAGCAGTTTAAGGGCTTCGGGGGAGCTGTTTTTT

V: TRBV27
size: NA
D: NA
J: TRBJ2-7
CDR3: CASSPPLEGEQYF
DNA: TGTGCCAGCAGTCCCCCGCTTGAAGGTGAGCAGTACTTC

V: TRBV5-1
size: NA
D: TRBD1
J: TRBJ2-7
CDR3: CASSLGTGYEQYF
DNA: TGCGCCAGCAGCTTGGGGACAGGCTACGAGCAGTACTTC

V: TRBV2
size: NA
D: NA
J: TRBJ2-7
CDR3: CASSDETSYEQYF
DNA: TGTGCCAGCAGTGACGAGACGTCCTACGAGCAGTACTTC

V: TRBV27
size: NA
D: NA
J: TRBJ1-1
CDR3: CASSFGTGATEAFF
DNA: TGTGCCAGCAGTTTCGGGACGGGGGCTACTGAAGCTTTCTTT

V: TRBV7-6
size: NA
D: NA
J: TRBJ2-7
CDR3: CASSLDKTGYEQYF
DNA: TGTGCCAGCAGCCTAGATAAAACAGGCTACGAGCAGTACTTC

V: TRBV9
size: NA
D: NA
J: TRBJ1-2
CDR3: CASNSQGNYGYTF
DNA: TGTGCCAGCAATTCACAGGGTAACTATGGCTACACCTTC

V: TRBV10-1
size: once
D: TRBD1
J: TRBJ2-5
CDR3: CASSRDSQETQYF
DNA: TGCGCCAGCAGTCGGGACAGCCAAGAGACCCAGTACTTC

V: TRBV27
size: once
D: TRBD2
J: TRBJ2-3
CDR3: CASSSYLAGGRTDTQYF
DNA: TGTGCCAGCAGTTCCTATCTAGCGGGGGGGCGTACAGATACGCAGTATTTT

V: TRBV10-3
size: NA
D: TRBD1
J: TRBJ1-5
CDR3: CAIQWYFRTGAAYCNQPQHF
DNA: TGTGCCATTCAGTGGTATTTTAGGACAGGGGCTGCGTATTGCAATCAGCCCCAGCATTTT

V: TRBV28
size: NA
D: NA
J: TRBJ2-7
CDR3: CASSLWDDEQYF
DNA: TGTGCCAGCAGTTTATGGGATGACGAGCAGTACTTC

V: TRBV9
size: NA
D: NA
J: TRBJ1-1
CDR3: CASSVSLAHTEAFF
DNA: TGTGCCAGCAGCGTCTCCCTGGCCCACACTGAAGCTTTCTTT

V: TRBV5-1
size: NA
D: TRBD1
J: TRBJ2-2
CDR3: CASSYGGFQGDTGELFF
DNA: TGCGCCAGCAGCTACGGCGGCTTCCAGGGGGACACCGGGGAGCTGTTTTTT

V: TRBV7-9
size: NA
D: TRBD2
J: TRBJ2-1
CDR3: CASSSELAGEGNEQFF
DNA: TGTGCCAGCAGCTCCGAACTAGCGGGAGAGGGAAATGAGCAGTTCTTC

V: TRBV6-1
size: NA
D: TRBD1
J: TRBJ2-2
CDR3: CASNQGEEVGELFF
DNA: TGTGCCAGCAACCAGGGGGAAGAAGTCGGGGAGCTGTTTTTT

V: TRBV4-1
size: NA
D: NA
J: TRBJ1-1
CDR3: CASSQVVGGMYTEAFF
DNA: TGCGCCAGCAGCCAAGTCGTGGGTGGGATGTACACTGAAGCTTTCTTT

V: TRBV27
size: NA
D: NA
J: TRBJ2-5
CDR3: CASSLGETQYF
DNA: TGTGCCAGCAGTTTAGGGGAGACCCAGTACTTC

V: TRBV7-9
size: NA
D: NA
J: TRBJ1-2
CDR3: CASSSATANYGYTF
DNA: TGTGCCAGCAGCTCAGCTACAGCCAACTATGGCTACACCTTC

V: TRBV11-2
size: NA
D: NA
J: TRBJ2-7
CDR3: CASSSPGRNYEQYF
DNA: TGTGCCAGCAGCTCCCCGGGCAGAAACTACGAGCAGTACTTC

V: TRBV9
size: NA
D: NA
J: TRBJ2-3
CDR3: CASSVGTRSLDTQYF
DNA: TGTGCCAGCAGCGTAGGGACACGCTCCTTGGATACGCAGTATTTT

V: TRBV7-9
size: NA
D: NA
J: TRBJ2-2
CDR3: CASSFLGGQTGELFF
DNA: TGTGCCAGCAGCTTTCTCGGGGGTCAGACCGGGGAGCTGTTTTTT

V: TRBV5-4
size: NA
D: NA
J: TRBJ2-1
CDR3: CASSLGPGEERIEQFF
DNA: TGTGCCAGCAGCTTGGGCCCCGGGGAGGAAAGGATTGAGCAGTTCTTC

V: TRBV28
size: NA
D: NA
J: TRBJ2-6
CDR3: CASSTWLSGANVLTF
DNA: TGTGCCAGCAGCACTTGGCTCTCTGGGGCCAACGTCCTGACTTTC

V: TRBV4-1
size: NA
D: TRBD2
J: TRBJ2-7
CDR3: CASSPLGGSVNEQYF
DNA: TGCGCCAGCAGCCCGCTAGGCGGGAGTGTCAACGAGCAGTACTTC

V: TRBV4-1
size: NA
D: NA
J: TRBJ2-2
CDR3: CASSQDLEVAGELFF
DNA: TGCGCCAGCAGCCAAGATTTGGAGGTGGCCGGTGAGCTGTTTTTT

V: TRBV11-2
size: NA
D: TRBD1
J: TRBJ1-6
CDR3: CASSFGTGYSPLHF
DNA: TGTGCCAGCAGCTTCGGGACAGGATATTCACCCCTCCACTTT

V: TRBV5-1
size: few
D: NA
J: TRBJ2-1
CDR3: CASSPRDNEQFF
DNA: TGCGCCAGCAGCCCTAGAGATAATGAGCAGTTCTTC

V: TRBV27
size: NA
D: TRBD2
J: TRBJ2-1
CDR3: CASSLAGEYNEQFF
DNA: TGTGCCAGCAGTCTAGCGGGGGAGTACAATGAGCAGTTCTTC

V: TRBV14
size: NA
D: NA
J: TRBJ2-5
CDR3: CASSQDIRVETQYF
DNA: TGTGCCAGCAGCCAAGATATTAGAGTAGAGACCCAGTACTTC

V: TRBV5-1
size: NA
D: TRBD1
J: TRBJ1-2
CDR3: CASSFTGDPNYGYTF
DNA: TGCGCCAGCAGCTTTACAGGGGACCCTAACTATGGCTACACCTTC